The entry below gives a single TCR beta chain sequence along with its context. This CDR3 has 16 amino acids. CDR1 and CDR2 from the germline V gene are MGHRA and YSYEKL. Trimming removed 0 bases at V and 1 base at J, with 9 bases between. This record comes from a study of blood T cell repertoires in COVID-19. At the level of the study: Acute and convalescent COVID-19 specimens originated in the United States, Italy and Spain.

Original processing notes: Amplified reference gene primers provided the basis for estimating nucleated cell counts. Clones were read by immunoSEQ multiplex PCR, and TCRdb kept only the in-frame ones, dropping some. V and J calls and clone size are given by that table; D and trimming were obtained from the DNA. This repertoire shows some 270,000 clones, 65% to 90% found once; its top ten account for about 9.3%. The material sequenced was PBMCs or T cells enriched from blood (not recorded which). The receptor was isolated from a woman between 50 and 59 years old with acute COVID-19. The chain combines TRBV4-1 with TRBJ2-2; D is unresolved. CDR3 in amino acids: CASSQDPGRNTGELFF. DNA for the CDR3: TGCGCCAGCAGCCAAGATCCGGGTCGGAACACCGGGGAGCTGTTTTTT.